The 7 T cell receptor beta chains below all came from one sample that was sequenced in a study of blood T cells in healthy people across ages. A second 7 to 11 cycle PCR used barcoded and J-beta primers. Each CDR3 protein gets one entry after TCRdb re-called the 5' RACE reads with MiXCR. Counted here are hundreds of thousands of distinct CDR3 sequences, 56% occurring once; the ten biggest clones make up roughly 25%. The sequencing input was blood. The receptors here all came from a man in his forties in good health.

This clonotype occurred once. The chain has TRBV11-2 and TRBJ2-1; D is unresolved. The CDR3 is 18 residues long. V was pared by 3 bases and J by 0 bases, with 18 bases between. Per germline, CDR1 SGHAT and CDR2 FQNNGV. CDR3 region: CASSFISVGLSSYNEQFF. For the CDR3, the DNA is TGTGCCAGCAGCTTTATCTCCGTCGGTCTTAGCTCCTACAATGAGCAGTTCTTC. Supplemented by reference TRBV11-2 and TRBJ2-1, the full variable domain reads EAGVAQSPRYKIIEKRQSVAFWCNPISGHATLYWYQQILGQGPKLLIQFQNNGVVDDSQLPKDRFSAERLKGVDSTLKIQPAKLEDSAVYLCASSFISVGLSSYNEQFFGPGTRLTVL.

This clonotype was recorded a few times. V is TRBV6-5 and J is TRBJ1-1; TRBD1 might be the D (6 bases). Germline-derived CDR1 and CDR2 are MNHEY and SVGAGI. The CDR3 is made up of 12 amino acids. V gave up 5 bases and J gave up 11 bases, with 15 bases separating them. CDR3 nucleotide sequence: TGTGCCAGCAGTCCACAGGGTATTGGGGCTTTCTTT. Protein product: CASSPQGIGAFF.

There are many counts of this clonotype. The rearrangement links TRBV4-1 to TRBJ1-2; TRBD1 matches 8 bases. The CDR3 extends over 15 amino acids. With 1 base clipped from V and 7 bases from J, the junction kept 8 bases outside the gene matches. The germline V gene encodes CDR1 MGHRA and CDR2 YSYEKL. CDR3 DNA sequence: TGCGCCAGCAGCCAAGCAGGACAGGGAGTTGGTGGCTACACCTTC. As protein: CASSQAGQGVGGYTF.

This clonotype was counted only a few times. The rearrangement uses TRBV6-4 and TRBJ2-1; the match to TRBD1 covers 11 bases. The CDR3 is 15 residues long. Germline V gives CDR1 MRHNA, CDR2 SNTAGT. V was clipped by 0 bases and J by 6 bases; unmatched bases: 1. CDR3 nucleotide sequence: TGTGCCAGCAGTGACTCGGGGACAGGGGGCAATGAGCAGTTCTTC. This gives the protein CASSDSGTGGNEQFF.

The chain employs TRBV4-2 and TRBJ2-7; maybe TRBD2 (5 bases). The end of the DNA fits TRBJ2-5 better, so the J call may be wrong. The CDR3 contains 14 residues. Germline CDR1 reads LGHNA; CDR2 reads YNFKEQ. The CDR3 DNA sequence: TGTGCCAGCAGCCAAGGACGGGGACAAGAGACCCAGTACTTC. As protein: CASSQGRGQETQYF.

This clonotype was detected a few times. The rearrangement joins TRBV29-1 to TRBJ2-3; TRBD1 might be the D (6 bases). Trimming took 7 bases from V and 2 from J, leaving 13 bases between them. This CDR3 has 13 residues. CDR1 SQVTM and CDR2 ANQGSEA come from the germline V gene. For the CDR3, the DNA is TGCAGCGCGCACGACAGGTTCACAGATACGCAGTATTTT. It translates to CSAHDRFTDTQYF.

In its sample, this clonotype was seen a few times. This chain links TRBV7-2 with TRBJ2-5, with D perhaps TRBD2 (5 bases). Between the trimmed V and J ends, which lost 1 base and 2 bases, there was a span of 11 bases. The CDR3 contains 15 residues. Germline-derived CDR1 and CDR2 are SGHTA and FQGNSA. This CDR3 reads CASSLEGDGQETQYF. As DNA, the CDR3 is TGTGCCAGCAGCTTAGAGGGAGATGGGCAAGAGACCCAGTACTTC.